What follows describes a single TCR beta chain. This sample is part of a study of blood T cell repertoires in COVID-19. Method: immunoSEQ multiplex PCR; TCRdb's copy keeps in-frame clones and lacks some. Altogether under 45,000 clones are present, 80% to 90% being singletons, with the ten largest covering 4.5% to 5.5%. The CDR3 sequence is 14 residues long. With 4 bases removed from V and 9 bases from J, the gap between germline ends came to 16 bases. Looked up from germline, CDR1 is ENHRY and CDR2 is SYGVKD. This receptor was obtained from a man aged 40-50 years with active COVID-19. The gene calls are TRBV10-3 and TRBJ1-5; D is undetermined. The sample comprised peripheral blood. The CDR3 reads CAISGLKGFGPQHF. Here the CDR3 DNA reads TGTGCCATCAGTGGACTAAAGGGATTCGGGCCCCAGCATTTT.